The clone carrying this TCR beta chain was observed a few times. These data are taken from a study of CD8+ T cells in alopecia areata. Across the study: Treatment comprised oral tofacitinib, 5 to 10 mg twice daily, in treated patients.

The treatment here: oral pan-JAK inhibitor, 5-10 mg twice daily. In alopecia areata patients, both lesional scalp punch biopsies and peripheral blood were collected. Extracted from the samples, RNA was reverse transcribed into cDNA to serve as the sequencing template. Only in-frame clones appear in the TCRdb table, and some are missing; sequencing was by immunoSEQ multiplex PCR. The sample lists 190,000 or so clones; around 58% were seen once. Germline loops: CDR1 GTSNPN, CDR2 SVGIG (reference sequence). Trimming cost V 1 base and J 7 bases, with 5 bases left between them. This CDR3 has 10 amino acids.

This TCR derives from a human donor with alopecia areata. The sequencing used CD8+ T cells sorted from blood, collected at week 24, from a patient treated with tofacitinib. The chain combines TRBV30 with TRBJ2-7, with D unresolved. The CDR3 region has the DNA TGTGCCTGGAGTGGGCGGGAGCAGTACTTC. Translating it yields CAWSGREQYF.